The 17 T cell receptor beta chains listed next were all sequenced from one sample in a study of Graves' ophthalmopathy and Graves' hyperthyroidism. Amplification targeted the TCR beta CDR3 regions, with RNA transcripts as the source material. HTBI primers served in a first-round RT-PCR, which a second-round multiplex PCR followed. TCRdb redid the calling of the multiplex PCR reads with MiXCR, one entry per CDR3 protein. The data hold 300,000 to 350,000 distinct CDR3 sequences, with 17% observed a single time. The sample was peripheral blood. These receptors were taken from an adult man with Graves' ophthalmopathy.

This clonotype has a count of ten or more. The CDR3: CASSVQGQETQYF. The CDR3 region has the DNA TGTGCCAGCAGCGTTCAGGGCCAAGAGACCCAGTACTTC. The rearrangement links TRBV7-3 to TRBJ2-5; D perhaps matches TRBD1 (5 bases). From germline, CDR1 is SGHTA and CDR2 FQGTGA. Between the trimmed V and J ends, which lost 5 bases and 1 base, there was a span of 8 bases. CDR3 length: 13 amino acids.

This clonotype was counted at least ten times. CDR3 sequence (DNA): TGTGCCAGCAGTTCCTGGACTAGCGGGGGTGGTACCGGGGAGCTGTTTTTT. Translation gives CASSSWTSGGGTGELFF. The gene calls are TRBV6-5 and TRBJ2-2; 13 nucleotides line up with TRBD2. The length of the CDR3 is 17 residues. Per the germline V gene, CDR1 is MNHEY and CDR2 is SVGAGI. The V segment lost 4 bases and the J segment 5 bases; nucleotides outside the gene matches: 7.

CDR3 nucleotide sequence: TGTGCCAGCAGTGAGGCCCGCAATCAGCCCCAGCATTTT. It codes for CASSEARNQPQHF. This sequence joins TRBV12-3 or TRBV12-4 and TRBJ1-5; D gene unclear. CDR3 length equals 13 residues. V lost 5 bases and J 2 bases, leaving 7 bases between the germline ends.

This clonotype was found many times. The chain uses TRBV25-1 and TRBJ1-2, with 11 positions matching TRBD1. V lost 1 base, J lost 1 base, and 8 bases stayed unmatched. This CDR3 is built from 18 residues. The V gene's germline CDR1 is MGHDK and CDR2 SYGVNS. CDR3 amino acids: CASSELGTGGPFNYGYTF. DNA for the CDR3: TGTGCCAGCAGTGAATTAGGGACAGGGGGTCCCTTTAACTATGGCTACACCTTC.

This clonotype was observed many times. V is TRBV28 and J is TRBJ2-5; D might be TRBD2 (5 bases). V was cut by 1 base and J by 0 bases, with 6 bases left in between. Germline lookup yields CDR1 MDHEN and CDR2 SYDVKM. This CDR3 has 14 residues. CDR3 DNA: TGTGCCAGCAGTTTATCGGGGTACCAAGAGACCCAGTACTTC. It encodes CASSLSGYQETQYF.

This clonotype was picked up many times. This chain joins TRBV27 and TRBJ2-7; D is possibly TRBD1 (5 bases). This CDR3 is 17 amino acids long. Between the trimmed V and J ends, which lost 2 bases and 2 bases, there was a span of 19 bases. CDR1 is MNHEY, CDR2 SMNVEV, per germline (reference sequence). The DNA for the CDR3 is TGTGCCAGCAGTTTAGGCCCCCCGCACCAGGGAACCTACGAGCAGTACTTC. Amino acid sequence: CASSLGPPHQGTYEQYF.

In regard to this clonotype: A much more abundant neighbour one base away suggests this may be a read error. The rearrangement links TRBV7-9 to TRBJ2-7; D assignment may be TRBD1 or TRBD2 (5 bases each). The CDR3 length is 13 residues. Per germline, CDR1 SEHNR and CDR2 FQNEAQ (reference sequence). With 5 bases removed from V and 3 bases from J, the gap between germline ends came to 11 bases. The CDR3 sequence: CASSTGLIYEQYF. The CDR3 DNA follows: TGTGCCAGCAGCACAGGACTGATCTACGAGCAGTACTTC.

The sample holds many counts of this clonotype. This sequence joins TRBV5-7 and TRBJ2-7, with 10 bases lining up with TRBD1. TRBV5-7 is filed as an ORF, its function uncertain. CDR3 length: 16 residues. Trimming at V came to 3 bases and at J to 5 bases, leaving 11 bases not matched to a gene. CDR3 coding DNA: TGTGCCAGCAGCTGGGCCCCGGGACAGGGGTTCCACGAGCAGTACTTC. This codes for CASSWAPGQGFHEQYF.

This clonotype was recorded many times. The chain employs TRBV4-3 and TRBJ2-2; 13 nucleotides agree with TRBD2. The CDR3 sequence is 19 residues long. Germline loops: CDR1 LGHNA, CDR2 YSLEER. V lost 4 bases and J lost 5; bases outside the gene matches: 13. The CDR3, as DNA: TGCGCCAGCAGCCGAGGACTAGCGGGAGCCTCCTTTTATACCGGGGAGCTGTTTTTT. Protein product: CASSRGLAGASFYTGELFF.

This clonotype was observed at least ten times. This chain connects TRBV30 to TRBJ1-1, with TRBD1 as a possible D gene (6 bases). Trimming stripped 4 bases from V and 1 base from J, with 10 bases between. The CDR3 totals 13 residues. Germline CDR1 is GTSNPN and CDR2 is SVGIG (reference sequence). The CDR3 region is CAWIQGENTEAFF. The CDR3 nucleotides are TGTGCCTGGATACAGGGAGAGAACACTGAAGCTTTCTTT.

The chain carries TRBV3-1 and TRBJ1-2, with 11 bases identical to TRBD1. Germline V CDR1 and CDR2: LGHDT, YNNKEL (reference sequence). J gave up 6 bases and V 6 bases, and 6 bases lay outside the gene matches. The CDR3 spans 14 residues. The CDR3 loop is CASRDRGLLDGYTF. As DNA, the CDR3 is TGTGCCAGCAGGGACAGGGGGCTTCTTGATGGCTACACCTTC.

This clonotype came up many times. V is TRBV5-1 and J is TRBJ2-2, with 7 bases matching TRBD1. Germline values: CDR1 SGHRS, CDR2 YFSETQ. CDR3 size: 15 residues. Losses at the gene ends were 0 bases for V and 5 bases for J; bases not matched to a gene: 4. DNA of the CDR3: TGCGCCAGCAGCTTGGTGGCAGGGGGTACCGGGGAGCTGTTTTTT. It encodes CASSLVAGGTGELFF.

This clonotype has at least ten counts. CDR3 protein: CASSLVARFSYEQYF. In nucleotides, the CDR3 is TGTGCCAGCAGCTTAGTCGCCAGGTTCTCCTACGAGCAGTACTTC. The rearrangement joins TRBV7-2 to TRBJ2-7; D ambiguous. The V end was cut by 1 base, the J end by 0 bases, with 10 bases between. This CDR3 has 15 residues. Germline CDR1 is SGHTA and CDR2 is FQGNSA.

Many counts were recorded for this clonotype. CDR3: CASKDRDYEQYF. The CDR3 DNA reads TGTGCCAGTAAGGACAGAGACTACGAGCAGTACTTC. The chain combines TRBV19 with TRBJ2-7; a possible D gene is TRBD1 (6 bases). This CDR3 is built from 12 residues. V dropped 7 bases and J dropped 3 bases, with 10 bases sitting between them. Germline lookup yields CDR1 LNHDA and CDR2 SQIVND (reference sequence).

This clonotype showed up many times. A clone one base away is much larger, so this may be a read error. The missing conserved phenylalanine or tryptophan at the end of this CDR3 makes a read error likely. The chain employs TRBV28 and TRBJ2-5, with D perhaps matching TRBD2 (5 bases). V was shortened by 2 bases and J by 4 bases, with 11 bases between the two germline ends. This CDR3 spans 14 amino acids. In germline, CDR1 is MDHEN, CDR2 SYDVKM. CDR3 in DNA: TGTGCCAGCAGTTTACAATCCGGAGGAGAGACCCAGTACCTC. Amino acid sequence: CASSLQSGGETQYL.

Comment on this clonotype: A read error may be the cause here, since a much bigger clone is one base away. The V call is TRBV6-5, the J call TRBJ2-2; TRBD2 matches at 8 bases. From germline, CDR1 is MNHEY and CDR2 SVGAGI. The CDR3 runs 16 residues. The DNA of the CDR3 is TGTGCCAACAGTTCCCCCAGCGGGAGACGATACGGGGAGCTGTTTTTT. This codes for CANSSPSGRRYGELFF.

This clonotype was counted ten times or more. The rearrangement joins TRBV6-1 to TRBJ2-2; 8 nucleotides line up with TRBD2. The CDR3 is 14 residues long. Trimming cost V 7 bases and J 2 bases; bases outside gene matches: 3. Germline CDR1 and CDR2: MNHNS and SASEGT. DNA of the CDR3: TGTGCCAGCAAAGCGGGGGTTAACACCGGGGAGCTGTTTTTT. This translates into CASKAGVNTGELFF.